Each of the 30 T cell receptor beta chains below was sequenced from the same sample in a study of blood T cell repertoires in COVID-19. Here immunoSEQ multiplex PCR was the method, and the copy in TCRdb shows in-frame clones only, minus some. Of about 74,000 clones listed, 87% were seen once; the top ten hold around 29%. The sample consisted of peripheral blood. These receptor sequences come from a woman over 75 with active or convalescent COVID-19.

The chain joins TRBV12-3 or TRBV12-4 to TRBJ1-3; D remains unclear. V lost 5 bases, J lost 8 bases, and 10 bases lay in between. This CDR3 contains 12 residues. CDR3 coding DNA: TGTGCCAGCAGTCAACTCGGGGACACCATATATTTT. This encodes CASSQLGDTIYF.

This chain links TRBV30 with TRBJ2-5; 7 bases match TRBD2. With 1 base clipped from V and 5 bases from J, the junction kept 7 bases outside the gene matches. Germline V gene data show CDR1 as GTSNPN and CDR2 as SVGIG (reference sequence). The CDR3 is 14 amino acids. The CDR3, as DNA: TGTGCCTGGAGTGGCCCCGGGACTATTGAGACCCAGTACTTC. Translation: CAWSGPGTIETQYF.

The V call is TRBV7-3, the J call TRBJ2-2; no definite D call. The V end was cut by 5 bases, the J end by 3 bases, with 10 bases between. CDR1 SGHTA and CDR2 FQGTGA come from the germline V gene. This CDR3 is 14 amino acids long. The CDR3 bases are TGTGCCAGCAGCCGTGCGCTCGACACCGGGGAGCTGTTTTTT. It yields the protein CASSRALDTGELFF.

The chain recombines TRBV12-3 or TRBV12-4 with TRBJ1-2; possible D gene TRBD1, 5 bases. Between the trimmed V and J ends, which lost 3 bases and 3 bases, there was a span of 8 bases. This CDR3 contains 13 residues. This CDR3 reads CASSFQGDYGYTF. The CDR3 bases are TGTGCCAGCAGTTTCCAGGGTGACTATGGCTACACCTTC.

The chain is built from TRBV12-3 or TRBV12-4 and TRBJ2-7; tentatively, D is TRBD1 (5 bases). This CDR3 has 13 amino acids. With 6 bases removed from V and 4 bases from J, the gap between germline ends came to 13 bases. CDR3 residues: CASSPDSAYEQYF. CDR3 DNA sequence: TGTGCCAGCAGCCCTGACAGTGCATACGAGCAGTACTTC.

This chain connects TRBV28 to TRBJ1-2; tentative D call: TRBD1 (6 bases). This CDR3 is 15 amino acids long. Germline values: CDR1 MDHEN, CDR2 SYDVKM. V was cut by 6 bases and J by 0 bases, with 14 bases left in between. CDR3 sequence: CASRTPTGANYGYTF. CDR3 nucleotide sequence: TGTGCCAGCAGAACTCCGACAGGAGCTAACTATGGCTACACCTTC.

This chain joins TRBV5-1 and TRBJ2-1; 12 bases are a match to TRBD2. The trim removed 4 bases at V and 7 bases at J, leaving 21 bases unmatched. The CDR3 covers 20 residues. Germline loops: CDR1 SGHRS, CDR2 YFSETQ. The CDR3 protein is CASSPWGNRTLAGGQNEQFF. DNA of the CDR3: TGCGCCAGCAGCCCCTGGGGAAACAGGACCCTAGCGGGGGGGCAAAATGAGCAGTTCTTC.

This clone has more than one count but fewer than ten. The gene calls are TRBV2 and TRBJ1-5, with a possible D match to TRBD1 (6 bases). Germline CDR1 SNHLY, CDR2 FYNNEI. The ends were cut back, 6 bases at V and 5 bases at J, with 14 bases in the middle. The CDR3 extends over 14 amino acids. The CDR3 region has the DNA TGTGCCAGCAGCTACACAGGGATCTATCAGCCCCAGCATTTT. Translating it yields CASSYTGIYQPQHF.

This clone was seen only once. The V and J genes are TRBV9 and TRBJ1-6; D gene uncertain. Germline V CDR1 and CDR2: SGDLS, YYNGEE. The CDR3 is 13 residues long. Between the trimmed V and J ends, which lost 7 bases and 7 bases, there was a span of 12 bases. Written as DNA, the CDR3 is TGTGCCAGCTTTTCGGGTCTGAATTCACCCCTCCACTTT. The encoded protein is CASFSGLNSPLHF.

The chain joins TRBV11-2 to TRBJ2-3, with 7 positions matching TRBD1. V dropped 3 bases and J dropped 2; count of bases not matched to a gene: 5. Germline-derived CDR1 and CDR2 are SGHAT and FQNNGV. The CDR3 runs to 15 residues. The CDR3 nucleotides are TGTGCCAGCAGCTTCGGCAGGGGGTACACAGATACGCAGTATTTT. Translation: CASSFGRGYTDTQYF. Full variable domain (rest looked up from reference TRBV11-2 and TRBJ2-3): EAGVAQSPRYKIIEKRQSVAFWCNPISGHATLYWYQQILGQGPKLLIQFQNNGVVDDSQLPKDRFSAERLKGVDSTLKIQPAKLEDSAVYLCASSFGRGYTDTQYFGPGTRLTVL.

This clone was counted between two and nine times. The V gene is TRBV29-1, the J gene TRBJ2-3; weak D call: TRBD2 (5 bases). V was trimmed by 4 bases and J by 4 bases, leaving 9 bases between them. The CDR3 consists of 12 residues. The germline V gene encodes CDR1 SQVTM and CDR2 ANQGSEA. The CDR3 DNA sequence: TGCAGCGTTGCATCCGGGGCAGATACGCAGTATTTT. Its translation is CSVASGADTQYF.

The rearrangement joins TRBV30 to TRBJ1-2, with 7 bases lining up with TRBD1. CDR1 and CDR2 from the germline V gene are GTSNPN and SVGIG (reference sequence). V trimming: 5 bases; J trimming: 4 bases; junction bases outside the gene matches: 16. The CDR3 is made up of 16 amino acids. The DNA for the CDR3 is TGTGCCTGGGGGCCTCAAACCGGGACAGTTGTCTATGGCTACACCTTC. It is translated as CAWGPQTGTVVYGYTF.

The V call is TRBV5-1, the J call TRBJ2-5, with TRBD1 identical over 8 bases. J was trimmed by 0 bases and V by 1 base; bases with no gene match: 5. There are 16 residues in the CDR3. Germline CDR1 SGHRS, CDR2 YFSETQ. CDR3 sequence (DNA): TGCGCCAGCAGCTTGCAGGGGGCGGGCAACCAAGAGACCCAGTACTTC. Translation: CASSLQGAGNQETQYF.

This chain uses TRBV5-5 with TRBJ1-3; 9 bases line up with TRBD1. Germline V CDR1 and CDR2: SGHKS, YYEKEE (reference sequence). J lost 3 bases, V lost 4 bases, and 8 bases had no gene match. This CDR3 is 16 amino acids long. The CDR3 DNA follows: TGTGCCAGCAGCGACCCCGGGACAGGGAGTGGAAACACCATATATTTT. Its protein product is CASSDPGTGSGNTIYF.

V and J are TRBV28 and TRBJ1-1; D possibly corresponds to TRBD1 (6 bases). Trimming stripped 1 base from V and 5 bases from J, with 17 bases between. This CDR3 comprises 16 residues. CDR1 is MDHEN and CDR2 is SYDVKM in the germline V gene. The CDR3 sequence is CASSLFNRAVGTEAFF. CDR3 bases: TGTGCCAGCAGTTTATTCAACAGGGCCGTCGGGACTGAAGCTTTCTTT.

J is TRBJ2-2 and V is TRBV27; D is uncertain. The CDR3 extends over 14 amino acids. V was trimmed by 1 base and J by 6 bases, leaving 9 bases between them. CDR1 and CDR2 (germline): MNHEY, SMNVEV (reference sequence). CDR3 DNA: TGTGCCAGCAGTTTATTTTACGGGTCCGGGGAGCTGTTTTTT. Residues: CASSLFYGSGELFF.

This clone was seen more than once but under ten times. This rearrangement joins TRBV11-2 to TRBJ2-7, with 8 bases matching TRBD2. V lost 6 bases and J lost 3; bases outside the gene matches: 7. The CDR3 runs to 14 residues. CDR1 and CDR2 (germline): SGHAT, FQNNGV. The CDR3 region is CASSPGRGYYEQYF. The CDR3, as DNA: TGTGCCAGCAGTCCCGGGAGGGGGTACTACGAGCAGTACTTC.

J is TRBJ1-4 and V is TRBV15; D remains unclear. This CDR3 comprises 15 residues. In germline, CDR1 is LNHNV, CDR2 YYDKDF (reference sequence). Between the trimmed V and J ends, which lost 6 bases and 4 bases, there was a span of 15 bases. In nucleotides, the CDR3 is TGTGCCACCAGAACCCAAGGACGGGATAATGAAAAACTGTTTTTT. As protein: CATRTQGRDNEKLFF.

The chain has TRBV5-5 and TRBJ2-7, with D perhaps TRBD1 (6 bases). Germline-derived CDR1 and CDR2 are SGHKS and YYEKEE (reference sequence). The CDR3 contains 12 residues. Trimming left V 4 bases short and J 7 bases short, with 12 bases between. In DNA form, the CDR3 reads TGTGCCAGCAGCGTTTGGGGGCGGGAGCAGTACTTC. As protein: CASSVWGREQYF.

The chain is built from TRBV6-6 and TRBJ1-4; D is possibly TRBD1 (5 bases). This CDR3 spans 16 amino acids. Germline values: CDR1 MNHNY, CDR2 SVGAGI (reference sequence). V lost 4 bases to trimming and J lost 3 bases, with 15 bases between them. The CDR3 bases are TGTGCCAGCAGTTTTCTGGGGGGATCCGCTAATGAAAAACTGTTTTTT. Protein sequence: CASSFLGGSANEKLFF.

This clone was observed a single time. This chain links TRBV6-6 with TRBJ2-5; D not certain. Germline V lookup: CDR1 MNHNY, CDR2 SVGAGI (reference sequence). This CDR3 comprises 14 residues. Trimming cost V 6 bases and J 5 bases, with 16 bases left between them. The CDR3: CASRTQAWLETQYF. CDR3 nucleotides: TGTGCCAGCAGAACTCAGGCCTGGTTGGAGACCCAGTACTTC.

The V and J genes are TRBV3-1 (or the pseudogene TRBV3-2) and TRBJ1-1; D remains unclear. V shed 3 bases and J shed 4 bases, with 12 bases lying between them. Germline CDR1 and CDR2: LGHDT and YNNKEL (reference sequence). CDR3 length equals 14 residues. CDR3 DNA: TGTGCCAGCAGCCAGAGGGAAGGGAGCACTGAAGCTTTCTTT. The encoded protein is CASSQREGSTEAFF.

This clone appeared a single time. The chain recombines TRBV2 with TRBJ1-5; tentative D call: TRBD1 (6 bases). This CDR3 comprises 12 residues. The V gene's germline CDR1 is SNHLY and CDR2 FYNNEI. Trimming cost V 6 bases and J 7 bases, with 10 bases left between them. The CDR3 is CASRLDRQPQHF. CDR3 bases: TGTGCCAGCAGGTTAGACAGGCAGCCCCAGCATTTT.

The V gene is TRBV15, the J gene TRBJ2-7; possibly TRBD2 for D (6 bases). Deletions cut 5 bases from V and 5 bases from J, with 19 bases between. Germline V lookup: CDR1 LNHNV, CDR2 YYDKDF (reference sequence). The CDR3 extends over 15 amino acids. The CDR3 reads CATSGGLRAVDEQYF. The CDR3 DNA follows: TGTGCCACCAGCGGAGGGTTAAGAGCTGTCGACGAGCAGTACTTC.

V and J are TRBV5-1 and TRBJ2-5; no firm D call. The germline CDR1 and CDR2 sequences are SGHRS and YFSETQ. The CDR3 runs 13 residues. Trimming took off 3 bases at V and 0 bases at J, with 6 bases between the two ends. CDR3 nucleotide sequence: TGCGCCAGCAGCTACACGTACCAAGAGACCCAGTACTTC. It yields the protein CASSYTYQETQYF.

The chain is built from TRBV6-2 or TRBV6-3 and TRBJ2-3; unclear D gene. The CDR3 extends over 14 amino acids. Per the germline V gene, CDR1 is MNHEY and CDR2 is SVGEGT. The germline V and J ends were trimmed by 5 bases and 3 bases, with 12 bases remaining between them. CDR3 DNA: TGTGCCAGCAGTAAAATGAGGAGTACAGATACGCAGTATTTT. Translating it yields CASSKMRSTDTQYF.

This sequence joins TRBV7-2 and TRBJ2-1; tentatively, D is TRBD1 (5 bases). Germline V CDR1 and CDR2: SGHTA, FQGNSA. Deletions cut 1 base from V and 1 base from J, with 8 bases between. The CDR3 is made up of 15 amino acids. Here the CDR3 reads CASSLVRESYNEQFF. In DNA form, the CDR3 reads TGTGCCAGCAGCTTAGTCAGGGAATCCTACAATGAGCAGTTCTTC.

This clone was counted a single time. The rearrangement joins TRBV5-6 to TRBJ2-2; D remains ambiguous. The V end was cut by 0 bases, the J end by 8 bases, with 8 bases between. The CDR3 spans 13 residues. CDR1 is SGHDT and CDR2 is YYEEEE in the germline V gene. CDR3 residues: CASSLEPGGELFF. The CDR3 nucleotides are TGTGCCAGCAGCTTGGAGCCAGGAGGGGAGCTGTTTTTT.

V gene TRBV5-1 combines with J gene TRBJ2-5; possibly TRBD1 for D (6 bases). CDR1 is SGHRS, CDR2 YFSETQ, per germline. Trimming cost V 2 bases and J 0 bases, with 14 bases left between them. There are 16 residues in the CDR3. The CDR3 is CASSFRTVTNQETQYF. In DNA, the CDR3 is TGCGCCAGCAGCTTCCGGACAGTAACTAACCAAGAGACCCAGTACTTC.

This chain links TRBV2 with TRBJ2-3; D ambiguous. Trimming stripped 2 bases from V and 4 bases from J, with 10 bases between. The length of the CDR3 is 14 residues. In germline, CDR1 is SNHLY, CDR2 FYNNEI. The DNA for the CDR3 is TGTGCCAGCAGTGAAATCGACTGGTCAGATACGCAGTATTTT. This codes for CASSEIDWSDTQYF.